This T cell receptor (beta chain) was observed in a study of Ad26.COV2.S vaccination and SARS-CoV-2 variants (dated by TCRdb to about 2021). Regarding the study in general: Donors in the vaccine arm were drawn from COV1001, a phase I-IIa trial of Ad26.COV2.S in healthy adults that was multicentre, randomized, double-blind and placebo-controlled. Dosing of Ad26.COV2.S was intramuscular, at either 5x10^10 or 1x10^11 viral particles, delivered as one shot or as two shots spaced 56 days apart. TCRbeta repertoire sequencing was used to assess the specificity and breadth of SARS-CoV-2-reactive T cell receptors after Ad26.COV2.S vaccination. A total of 32 samples were included in the TCR-sequenced set, comprising around 19 Ad26.COV2.S vaccine recipients, 5 placebo recipients and 8 SARS-CoV-2 convalescent individuals. Participants in the trial were split at random into five groups of five each, receiving low-dose or high-dose Ad26.COV2.S once or twice, or else placebo on both occasions. Investigators remained blinded to trial group allocation during experiments and outcome assessment.

The investigation overall reported the following: It was noted by the authors that total T cell responses may have been underestimated by the TCR breadth and depth analyses. The study was not powered for comparison of responses between vaccine doses or regimens. Substantial breadth of spike-specific CD8+ and CD4+ T cell responses was reported after vaccination. Spike-specific TCR breadth was higher in Ad26.COV2.S recipients than in placebo recipients (P = 0.0014). Vaccine and placebo recipients had comparable non-spike TCR breadth, which fits with the vaccine containing only spike.

The immunoSEQ Assay was the method used to sequence TCRbeta CDR3 regions. After extraction, genomic DNA underwent amplification by bias-controlled multiplex PCR, followed by high-throughput sequencing. The original methods were these. To quantify the absolute abundance of each unique TCRbeta CDR3 region, sequences were collapsed and filtered. Usable DNA was measured by amplifying reference genes present in all nucleated cells, and TCRbeta template counts were normalized to that usable DNA to estimate T cell fraction. Repertoire TCRs were annotated as SARS-CoV-2-specific by exact matching of V gene, CDR3 amino acid sequence and J gene to a known reactive TCR set. MIRA supplied the reference SARS-CoV-2 TCR set, which was filtered for enrichment in COVID-19-positive ImmuneCODE repertoires so that public or cross-reactive TCRs were removed. Using the MIRA antigens, annotated TCRs were further analysed by specific ORF or by position within an ORF. Breadth was defined as the number of annotated unique rearrangements divided by the total number of unique productive rearrangements, and depth was defined as the summed frequency of the annotated unique rearrangements. TCR breadth was compared between groups using two-sided Wilcoxon rank-sum tests. Drawn from immuneACCESS, this table holds only the in-frame rearrangements with V and J called that TCRdb kept. Clones are partly lost; checked studies trace under half to an unresolved V gene and leave the rest unexplained. The D gene and trimming were derived from the DNA, and the V and J assignments and clone size from that table. The table for this sample lists around 500,000 clones; roughly nine tenths of them were counted only once. The ten largest clones take up about 1.5% of the sample.

In the case of this clone: The antigen it recognizes is unknown. No quality values exist for individual bases; no much larger clone is one base distant.

The treatment or condition label, read with the paper, signifies: approximately 18 received Ad26.COV2.S at low or high dose, single or two shots; 5 received placebo; per-sample allocation not given. For vaccine and placebo recipients, repertoires were sequenced using samples collected on day 63 after the first injection. In Cohort 1b, around 23 adults aged 18-55 years were enrolled at a single site in Boston, USA, between 29 July and 7 August 2020. Ad26.COV2.S was a replication-incompetent adenovirus type 26 vector that expressed a prefusion-stabilized SARS-CoV-2 spike protein derived from the original Wuhan strain. The CDR3 runs 14 amino acids, cysteine and phenylalanine included. Solely the CDR3 DNA is kept, with 42 bases framed from the first base. CDR1 is given as MNHEY and CDR2 as SVGAGI, both from the germline V gene. The germline ends are 7 bases apart after V is trimmed by 4 bases and J by 0 bases.

This specimen consisted of peripheral blood, obtained in a trial of Ad26.COV2.S vaccine versus placebo. The chain uses TRBV6-5 and TRBJ1-3, with the D segment identity uncertain. The clonotype originates from a person between 18 and 60 years old who received the Ad26.COV2.S COVID-19 vaccine or a placebo. The DNA reads as follows: TGTGCCAGCAGTTCGGGGAACTCTGGAAACACCATATATTTT. The translation is CASSSGNSGNTIYF.